Here is one TCR beta chain with its context. What this receptor recognizes is not known. There are no base qualities to consult, and no much larger clone falls within one base. Library preparation was by RACE. TCRdb records NextSeq 500 as the sequencer. Library preparation attached unique molecular identifiers to individual cDNA molecules for quantitative, reproducible TCR counting. Per the original workflow: A median of about 87,000 TCRs per sample was observed, with a range of about 23,224 to 750,000. The Decombinator software suite was used to annotate the V, J and CDR3 of the TCR reads. For PS versus PT1 abundance plots, all samples were subsampled to the same number of TCRs (28,000). TCRs were defined as expanded if absent before sensitization and observed at least eight times at the 2-week time point. TCRdb trimmed the raw reads at Q25, called clones with MiXCR and kept productive beta chains. Each entry merges the rows of one CDR3 protein and shows their most common DNA and genes. The V and J calls come from TCRdb's annotation, not from the publication. Present in this sample are roughly 100,000 distinct CDR3 sequences, about 8.7% of which were seen just once. The top ten constitute 2.5% to 3% of the sample.

The data are from a study of human T cells and chemical hapten exposure (dated by TCRdb to the early 2020s). Looking at the study overall: The libraries were sequenced as a pool, and the TCR yield per sample differed mostly because of small variations in library volumes within the pool. Each blood RNA sample was used to sequence both TCR alpha and TCR beta chains. In alopecia patients, the study followed how the peripheral blood TCR repertoire changed in vivo over primary and secondary sensitization to diphenylcyclopropenone (DPC), a hapten.

CDR1 and CDR2 are drawn from the germline V gene: MDHEN, SYDVKM. Reading from cysteine to phenylalanine, the CDR3 counts 17 amino acids. Here the CDR3 DNA is all that survives: 51 bases in frame from base 1. V is clipped by 5 bases and J by 0 bases, and the sequence between their germline boundaries is 19 bases long. Overall results and qualifications from the work: DPC sensitization did not change the number of TCRs with a frequency above 1 in 1000, and there was no evidence of changes in global repertoire structure. Repeated subsampling changed both the strength of the expansion versus patch-test correlation and the threshold at which that correlation became significant.

The sample's time point label is to be understood as: healthy volunteer bleed at 2 weeks. Total RNA was isolated from unfractionated whole blood collected in Tempus Blood RNA tubes. Roughly 5 healthy volunteers were used as TCR sequencing controls and were bled at day 0, 2 weeks and 6 weeks. Recombination linked TRBV28 to TRBJ1-1, with no confident D gene call. Sequenced: whole blood. The TCR was taken from a female donor in good health. Some clones in this sample may be carry-over from other donors' samples. The CDR3 region has the sequence CASSPYIPEGLNTEAFF. The nucleotides are TGTGCCAGCAGTCCATATATCCCCGAGGGCTTGAACACTGAAGCTTTCTTT.